Listed here are 24 T cell receptor beta chains from one sample, sequenced in a study of blood T cell repertoires in COVID-19. The table came from immunoSEQ multiplex PCR; TCRdb's copy has only in-frame clones and leaves some out. Among a few hundred thousand clones listed, roughly 84% were seen once. Sequencing was performed on peripheral blood. All receptors derive from a woman aged 60-70 years with acute or convalescent COVID-19.

The gene calls are TRBV7-9 and TRBJ1-6; 8 bases agree with TRBD1. The germline V gene has CDR1 SEHNR and CDR2 FQNEAQ (reference sequence). Losses at the gene ends were 5 bases for V and 11 bases for J; bases not matched to a gene: 8. The length of the CDR3 is 14 residues. CDR3 nucleotides: TGTGCCAGCAGCCATCCCGGACAGGGTACACCCCTCCACTTT. Amino acid sequence: CASSHPGQGTPLHF. The complete variable domain, with remaining parts taken from reference TRBV7-9 and TRBJ1-6, reads DTGVSQNPRHKITKRGQNVTFRCDPISEHNRLYWYRQTLGQGPEFLTYFQNEAQLEKSRLLSDRFSAERPKGSFSTLEIQRTEQGDSAMYLCASSHPGQGTPLHFGNGTRLTVT.

This chain uses TRBV27 with TRBJ1-6; 9 positions match TRBD1. Losses at the gene ends were 5 bases for V and 13 bases for J; bases not matched to a gene: 12. The CDR3 contains 15 residues. CDR1 is MNHEY and CDR2 is SMNVEV in the germline V gene (reference sequence). CDR3: CASSPRPGQGSPLHF. The CDR3 DNA reads as TGTGCCAGCAGTCCAAGACCGGGACAGGGCTCGCCCCTCCACTTT.

This clone was counted a single time. The CDR3 reads CASSLQGFSSYEQYF. The CDR3 DNA reads as TGTGCCAGCAGTTTGCAGGGTTTTAGCTCCTACGAGCAGTACTTC. V is TRBV28 and J is TRBJ2-7, with TRBD1 as a possible D gene (5 bases). Germline assignment: CDR1 MDHEN and CDR2 SYDVKM. This CDR3 contains 15 residues. Deletions cut 3 bases from V and 0 bases from J, with 12 bases between.

Turning to this clone: Within the sample, other DNA sequences also encode this same CDR3. The genes are TRBV28 and TRBJ1-5, with TRBD1 as a possible D gene (5 bases). CDR1 is MDHEN and CDR2 is SYDVKM in the germline V gene. CDR3 length: 13 residues. Trimming took 6 bases from V and 7 from J, leaving 13 bases between them. CDR3 in DNA: TGTGCCAGCAGCCTCGACCGGGGGCAGCCCCAGCATTTT. Its protein product is CASSLDRGQPQHF.

The rearrangement uses TRBV5-5 and TRBJ2-7; D is uncertain. Trimming cost V 0 bases and J 1 base, with 8 bases left between them. The CDR3 consists of 14 residues. The germline gives CDR1 SGHKS, CDR2 YYEKEE (reference sequence). For the CDR3, the DNA is TGTGCCAGCAGCTTGGGGCCGACTTCCTACGAGCAGTACTTC. Protein sequence: CASSLGPTSYEQYF.

Written as DNA, the CDR3 is TGTGCTAGTGGCCCTAGACTTTGGGGGGGTACTGACAATGAGCAGTTCTTC. This encodes CASGPRLWGGTDNEQFF. The chain is built from TRBV12-5 and TRBJ2-1; 7 bases map to TRBD2. CDR3 size: 17 residues. Trimming cost V 6 bases and J 5 bases; bases outside gene matches: 16. CDR1 and CDR2 (germline): LGHNT, FRNRAP.

The rearrangement links TRBV9 to TRBJ1-6; 9 nucleotides agree with TRBD1. CDR1 SGDLS and CDR2 YYNGEE come from the germline V gene. This CDR3 is built from 15 residues. With V trimmed by 0 bases and J by 10 bases, 5 bases remained unmatched. The CDR3 bases are TGTGCCAGCAGCGTAGATACAGGGGGCCGATCACCCCTCCACTTT. Protein: CASSVDTGGRSPLHF.

J is TRBJ2-3 and V is TRBV7-9; no firm D call. The ends were cut back, 5 bases at V and 5 bases at J, with 8 bases in the middle. Germline-derived CDR1 and CDR2 are SEHNR and FQNEAQ (reference sequence). The CDR3 has 12 amino acids. The CDR3 region has the DNA TGTGCCAGCAGCCCCCACGGAGATACGCAGTATTTT. Its translation is CASSPHGDTQYF.

This clone is a singleton in its sample. The gene calls are TRBV5-1 and TRBJ1-1; the match to TRBD1 covers 8 bases. Looked up from germline, CDR1 is SGHRS and CDR2 is YFSETQ. The V segment lost 5 bases and the J segment 1 base; nucleotides outside the gene matches: 4. This CDR3 has 14 residues. The CDR3, as DNA: TGCGCCAGCAGGCTGACAGGGGAGAACACTGAAGCTTTCTTT. This codes for CASRLTGENTEAFF.

This clone has a handful of counts. The CDR3: CSASSPAGYNEQFF. The CDR3 DNA reads as TGCAGTGCTAGTTCTCCAGCGGGGTACAATGAGCAGTTCTTC. The chain couples TRBV20-1 to TRBJ2-1; 7 bases match TRBD2. The CDR3 is 14 residues long. V shed 3 bases and J 4 bases; nucleotides not matched to a gene: 6. Per the germline V gene, CDR1 is DFQATT and CDR2 is SNEGSKA (reference sequence).

The V gene is TRBV14, the J gene TRBJ2-4, with 7 bases identical to TRBD2. J lost 6 bases, V lost 0 bases, and 5 bases had no gene match. Germline CDR1 and CDR2: SGHDN and FVKESK. CDR3 length equals 15 residues. The DNA for the CDR3 is TGTGCCAGCAGCCAAGATCTAGGGAGGGGAAACATTCAGTACTTC. Its translation: CASSQDLGRGNIQYF.

This chain connects TRBV5-1 to TRBJ1-1, with a tentative D call TRBD1 (5 bases). Trimming took off 0 bases at V and 0 bases at J, with 18 bases between the two ends. This CDR3 region has 18 residues. From germline, CDR1 is SGHRS and CDR2 YFSETQ. CDR3 protein: CASSLAGRDSWVNTEAFF. CDR3 bases: TGCGCCAGCAGCTTGGCCGGGCGTGACAGTTGGGTGAACACTGAAGCTTTCTTT.

V is TRBV19 and J is TRBJ2-1; 13 bases map to TRBD2. V trimming: 6 bases; J trimming: 9 bases; junction bases outside the gene matches: 8. Germline V CDR1 and CDR2: LNHDA, SQIVND (reference sequence). This CDR3 has 15 residues. The DNA of the CDR3 is TGTGCCAGTAGCGCCGGGACTAGCGGGGTCGGTGAGCAGTTCTTC. It specifies CASSAGTSGVGEQFF. The full variable domain, with the rest looked up from reference TRBV19 and TRBJ2-1, is DGGITQSPKYLFRKEGQNVTLSCEQNLNHDAMYWYRQDPGQGLRLIYYSQIVNDFQKGDIAEGYSVSREKKESFPLTVTSAQKNPTAFYLCASSAGTSGVGEQFFGPGTRLTVL.

The rearrangement joins TRBV2 to TRBJ2-3; no clear D gene. Trimming removed 3 bases at V and 0 bases at J, with 10 bases between. This CDR3 has 15 residues. The germline CDR1 and CDR2 sequences are SNHLY and FYNNEI. The CDR3 DNA reads as TGTGCCAGCAGTGAGTGGCGGCGAAGCACAGATACGCAGTATTTT. Amino acids: CASSEWRRSTDTQYF.

V gene TRBV2 combines with J gene TRBJ2-5, with D perhaps TRBD1 (6 bases). Trimming left V 0 bases short and J 5 bases short, with 10 bases between. The CDR3 is 14 residues long. Germline V gene data show CDR1 as SNHLY and CDR2 as FYNNEI. CDR3 sequence: CASSEASRGETQYF. The CDR3 DNA is TGTGCCAGCAGTGAAGCGAGCAGGGGTGAGACCCAGTACTTC.

The gene calls are TRBV20-1 and TRBJ2-2; TRBD1 agrees at 12 bases. There are 15 residues in the CDR3. Losses at the gene ends were 3 bases for V and 11 bases for J; bases not matched to a gene: 10. Germline V gene lookup returns CDR1 DFQATT and CDR2 SNEGSKA (reference sequence). In DNA, the CDR3 is TGCAGTGCTAGTCGGGGGACAGGGGGCAAAAAAGAGCTGTTTTTT. It translates to CSASRGTGGKKELFF.

CDR3 in amino acids: CASSPPQARGLGYGYTF. For the CDR3, the DNA is TGTGCCAGCAGTCCCCCACAAGCCAGGGGGCTTGGCTATGGCTACACCTTC. The chain joins TRBV14 to TRBJ1-2, with 8 bases matching TRBD1. The CDR3 consists of 17 residues. Germline V gives CDR1 SGHDN, CDR2 FVKESK. V gave up 6 bases and J gave up 4 bases; unmatched junction bases: 16.

V usage is TRBV7-9 and J usage is TRBJ2-1; D not certain. Trimming shortened V by 1 base and J by 9 bases, and 7 bases separated the two germline ends. The CDR3 consists of 12 residues. The V gene's germline CDR1 is SEHNR and CDR2 FQNEAQ (reference sequence). CDR3 protein: CASSLVPGEQFF. The CDR3 DNA is TGTGCCAGCAGCTTAGTCCCGGGTGAGCAGTTCTTC.

This chain uses TRBV9 with TRBJ2-3, with 9 bases lining up with TRBD2. The J segment lost 1 base and the V segment lost 0 bases, leaving 0 bases of the junction unmatched. Germline V gene lookup returns CDR1 SGDLS and CDR2 YYNGEE. The CDR3 runs 15 residues. The CDR3 reads CASSVVAGGTDTQYF. CDR3 in DNA: TGTGCCAGCAGCGTAGTAGCGGGGGGCACAGATACGCAGTATTTT.

This clone was detected only a few times. The rearrangement links TRBV9 to TRBJ2-7; D gene unclear. The germline CDR1 and CDR2 sequences are SGDLS and YYNGEE. The V end was cut by 0 bases, the J end by 2 bases, with 9 bases between. The CDR3 length is 14 residues. CDR3 bases: TGTGCCAGCAGCGTAGGTCTCGTCGCCTACGAGCAGTACTTC. This codes for CASSVGLVAYEQYF. Complete variable domain (other parts from reference TRBV9 and TRBJ2-7): DSGVTQTPKHLITATGQRVTLRCSPRSGDLSVYWYQQSLDQGLQFLIQYYNGEERAKGNILERFSAQQFPDLHSELNLSSLELGDSALYFCASSVGLVAYEQYFGPGTRLTVT.

V gene TRBV10-3 combines with J gene TRBJ1-2; no firm D call. This CDR3 has 14 residues. The germline V gene has CDR1 ENHRY and CDR2 SYGVKD. Trimming pared 3 bases from V and 4 bases from J, leaving 12 bases between. CDR3 sequence reads: CAISDYNGPYGYTF. DNA for the CDR3: TGTGCCATCAGTGATTACAATGGGCCCTATGGCTACACCTTC.

V usage is TRBV6-1 and J usage is TRBJ1-2; D perhaps matches TRBD1 (5 bases). The germline V and J ends were trimmed by 3 bases and 5 bases, with 16 bases remaining between them. The CDR3 length is 15 residues. The germline gives CDR1 MNHNS, CDR2 SASEGT. In nucleotides, the CDR3 is TGTGCCAGCAGTGAGGGGACTCTCCCCATATATGGCTACACCTTC. This encodes CASSEGTLPIYGYTF.

V usage is TRBV4-1 and J usage is TRBJ1-2; D uncertain. The CDR3 contains 13 residues. V lost 4 bases to trimming and J lost 4 bases, with 10 bases between them. Germline V CDR1 and CDR2: MGHRA, YSYEKL. The CDR3 DNA reads TGCGCCAGCAGCCTAGACGGGGTCTATGGCTACACCTTC. Encoded protein: CASSLDGVYGYTF.

This clone has only a few counts. V and J are TRBV7-6 and TRBJ1-6, with 7 bases lining up with TRBD1. This CDR3 has 15 amino acids. Germline CDR1 SGHVS, CDR2 FNYEAQ. The ends lost 5 bases at V and 8 bases at J; junction bases unmatched: 9. CDR3 loop: CASSLRQGGDSPLHF. The CDR3 DNA sequence: TGTGCCAGCAGCCTTAGACAGGGTGGGGATTCACCCCTCCACTTT.